This TCR beta chain is drawn from a study of blood T cell repertoires in COVID-19. CDR1 and CDR2 (germline): SGHKS, YYEKEE (reference sequence). This CDR3 contains 13 residues. Trimming took off 4 bases at V and 1 base at J, with 8 bases between the two ends. Original processing methods: Amplification of reference gene primers was used by the study to estimate nucleated cell counts. The repertoire was sequenced with immunoSEQ multiplex PCR; TCRdb's copy has only in-frame clones and lacks some. Clone size and the V and J calls come from that table; the DNA yielded D and trimming. This sample yields roughly 260,000 clones, of which 88% are seen a single time; 3.5% to 4.5% belongs to the top ten.

This receptor was taken from a man in his 60s who had recovered from COVID-19. Sequencing was done on a sample of peripheral blood. V usage is TRBV5-5 and J usage is TRBJ2-5, with a tentative D call TRBD1 (5 bases). CDR3 sequence (DNA): TGTGCCAGCAGCCGCAGGGTCCAAGAGACCCAGTACTTC. It is translated as CASSRRVQETQYF. Together with reference TRBV5-5 and TRBJ2-5, the CDR3 gives the full variable domain: DAGVTQSPTHLIKTRGQQVTLRCSPISGHKSVSWYQQVLGQGPQFIFQYYEKEERGRGNFPDRFSARQFPNYSSELNVNALLLGDSALYLCASSRRVQETQYFGPGTRLLVL.